Listed below are T cell receptor beta chains from one sample, sequenced in a study of blood T cell repertoires in COVID-19. The assay was immunoSEQ multiplex PCR, and TCRdb's table has in-frame clones only and misses some. The sample includes more than 300,000 clones, approximately 87% seen only once; the top ten take over 9.5%. Specimen: peripheral blood. These receptors came from a woman younger than 45 with COVID-19, enrolled during active disease. Each CDR3 is given with its conserved first and last residue. Each record gives: clone size, J gene, V gene, CDR3 length, D gene, CDR3 protein, CDR3 DNA. The D gene is left open where the match is weak. Clone size, where shown, is once, few, many, or a class for clones that have expanded.

>-|TRBJ1-1|TRBV19|14|-
CASRSGAEVTEAFF
TGTGCCAGCCGATCAGGGGCGGAAGTAACTGAAGCTTTCTTT
>-|TRBJ1-4|TRBV28|13|TRBD1
CASTDRQGPQLFF
TGTGCCAGCACCGACCGACAGGGGCCCCAACTGTTTTTT
>-|TRBJ1-3|TRBV13|15|-
CASSQWSARSNTIYF
TGTGCCAGCAGCCAGTGGTCTGCGAGGTCAAACACCATATATTTT
>once|TRBJ2-2|TRBV7-3|17|TRBD2
CASSLTPGGPVAGELFF
TGTGCCAGCAGCCTAACCCCGGGAGGGCCTGTAGCCGGGGAGCTGTTTTTT
>-|TRBJ2-7|TRBV10-1|15|TRBD1
CASSDPGQGNYEQYF
TGCGCCAGCAGTGACCCGGGACAGGGGAACTACGAGCAGTACTTC
>-|TRBJ2-5|TRBV12-3/TRBV12-4|12|TRBD1
CASSGTGETQYF
TGTGCCAGCAGTGGGACAGGGGAGACCCAGTACTTC
>-|TRBJ2-7|TRBV6-2/TRBV6-3|17|TRBD2
CASSHLGTSGIRGEQYF
TGTGCCAGCAGTCACCTTGGGACTAGCGGGATCCGGGGAGAGCAGTACTTC
>once|TRBJ2-1|TRBV4-1|14|-
CASSPRGDYNEQFF
TGCGCCAGCAGCCCGCGGGGAGATTACAATGAGCAGTTCTTC
>once|TRBJ2-5|TRBV5-1|16|TRBD2
CASSLALAGDVETQYF
TGCGCCAGCAGCTTGGCACTAGCGGGAGACGTAGAGACCCAGTACTTC
>-|TRBJ2-3|TRBV2|19|TRBD2
CASLKGKLAGGPSTDTQYF
TGTGCCAGCCTGAAGGGCAAGCTAGCGGGAGGGCCGAGCACAGATACGCAGTATTTT
>-|TRBJ2-2|TRBV19|17|TRBD1
CASSLYGTGDSIGELFF
TGTGCCAGTAGCCTATATGGGACAGGGGATAGTATCGGGGAGCTGTTTTTT
>once|TRBJ2-3|TRBV5-1|14|TRBD2
CASSLGTSGNTQYF
TGCGCCAGCAGCTTGGGGACTAGCGGGAATACGCAGTATTTT
>-|TRBJ1-2|TRBV10-3|13|-
CAISEPGQGGYTF
TGTGCCATCAGTGAACCAGGGCAGGGTGGCTACACCTTC
>-|TRBJ1-5|TRBV6-6|15|TRBD1
CASSYSGQGGQPQHF
TGTGCCAGCAGTTATTCCGGACAGGGAGGTCAGCCCCAGCATTTT
>-|TRBJ2-1|TRBV29-1|14|TRBD2
CSVGGLSSYNEQFF
TGCAGCGTTGGGGGACTAAGCTCCTACAATGAGCAGTTCTTC
>-|TRBJ2-5|TRBV3-1/TRBV3-2|15|TRBD1
CASSQMTGTQETQYF
TGTGCCAGCAGCCAAATGACAGGGACACAAGAGACCCAGTACTTC
>-|TRBJ2-5|TRBV5-1|14|-
CASSSTDSFSTQYF
TGCGCCAGCAGCTCAACGGACAGTTTTTCGACCCAGTACTTC
>-|TRBJ2-7|TRBV29-1|13|TRBD1
CSVTRDRSYEQYF
TGCAGCGTAACGAGGGACAGGAGCTACGAGCAGTACTTC
>-|TRBJ2-3|TRBV15|15|-
CATSMGRSGTDTQYF
TGTGCCACCAGCATGGGGCGTTCTGGCACAGATACGCAGTATTTT
>-|TRBJ1-2|TRBV5-6|17|TRBD1
CASSLQGVPLTPYGYTF
TGTGCCAGCAGCCTACAGGGGGTACCCCTCACACCCTATGGCTACACCTTC
>-|TRBJ2-7|TRBV21-1|17|-
CASSKKEEDRPDYEQYF
TGTGCCAGCAGCAAAAAAGAGGAGGACAGGCCGGACTACGAGCAGTACTTC
>-|TRBJ2-1|TRBV7-2|15|TRBD2
CASSSGLAIYNEQFF
TGTGCCAGCAGCTCGGGACTAGCGATTTACAATGAGCAGTTCTTC
>-|TRBJ2-3|TRBV28|16|TRBD2
CASSFSSGEATDTQYF
TGTGCCAGCAGTTTTTCTAGCGGGGAAGCCACAGATACGCAGTATTTT
>-|TRBJ2-1|TRBV6-1|15|TRBD2
CASRHRPSGRVEQFF
TGTGCCAGCAGACATCGGCCTAGCGGGCGGGTTGAGCAGTTCTTC
>once|TRBJ2-2|TRBV20-1|11|-
CSARTRGELFF
TGCAGTGCTAGAACGCGCGGGGAGCTGTTTTTT
>-|TRBJ1-1|TRBV5-4|14|-
CASSFIGRTIEAFF
TGTGCCAGCAGCTTTATTGGACGGACTATTGAAGCTTTCTTT
>few|TRBJ1-1|TRBV7-9|13|-
CASSPSRGSEAFF
TGTGCCAGCAGCCCTTCGAGAGGCTCTGAAGCTTTCTTT
>-|TRBJ2-1|TRBV9|14|-
CASSRLSPYNEQFF
TGTGCCAGCAGCAGACTATCCCCCTACAATGAGCAGTTCTTC
>-|TRBJ1-1|TRBV29-1|13|TRBD1
CSGLTGMDTEAFF
TGCAGCGGACTGACAGGGATGGACACTGAAGCTTTCTTT
>-|TRBJ1-1|TRBV30|12|-
CAWRRQDTEAFF
TGTGCCTGGAGGCGACAGGACACTGAAGCTTTCTTT
>-|TRBJ2-3|TRBV21-1|13|-
CASPRRSRDTQYF
TGTGCCAGCCCACGTCGCAGTCGAGATACGCAGTATTTT
>-|TRBJ1-4|TRBV6-5|14|TRBD1
CASRRDRGDEKLFF
TGTGCCAGCAGGAGGGACAGGGGGGATGAAAAACTGTTTTTT
>-|TRBJ1-1|TRBV6-5|15|-
CASSYSSRANTEAFF
TGTGCCAGCAGTTACTCGAGCAGGGCGAACACTGAAGCTTTCTTT
>once|TRBJ2-5|TRBV4-1|16|TRBD2
CASSPRLAGNQETQYF
TGCGCCAGCAGCCCCAGACTAGCGGGGAACCAAGAGACCCAGTACTTC
>-|TRBJ2-1|TRBV11-3|13|TRBD2
CASSLEWGGEQFF
TGTGCCAGCAGCTTAGAATGGGGGGGTGAGCAGTTCTTC
>once|TRBJ2-7|TRBV15|15|TRBD1
CATSSLGQGVDEQYF
TGTGCCACCAGCAGCCTTGGACAGGGAGTCGACGAGCAGTACTTC
>-|TRBJ2-1|TRBV7-2|14|TRBD1
CASSTWTGIKEQFF
TGTGCCAGCAGCACGTGGACAGGGATCAAGGAGCAGTTCTTC
>-|TRBJ2-7|TRBV20-1|12|-
CSASPSSYEQYF
TGCAGTGCTAGTCCCAGTTCCTACGAGCAGTACTTC
>-|TRBJ1-2|TRBV30|11|-
CAGTRGLGYTF
TGTGCCGGGACGAGGGGGTTAGGCTACACCTTC
>-|TRBJ2-1|TRBV4-3|19|TRBD2
CASSQDVTLAGDVYNEQFF
TGCGCCAGCAGCCAAGACGTCACACTAGCGGGAGATGTCTACAATGAGCAGTTCTTC
>-|TRBJ1-1|TRBV24-1|15|TRBD1
CATSDGTGTYTEAFF
TGTGCCACCAGTGATGGGACAGGTACCTACACTGAAGCTTTCTTT
>once|TRBJ2-1|TRBV10-2|13|-
CASTRGGEDEQFF
TGCGCCAGCACCAGAGGGGGGGAGGATGAGCAGTTCTTC